The T cell receptor beta chain under discussion was sequenced for a study of blood T cell repertoires in COVID-19. On the study more broadly: PBMCs, B-cell-depleted T cells, or T cells provided the cDNA or gDNA that made up the material.

How the authors handled the data: How many nucleated cells were present was estimated from reference gene primer amplification. Clones were sequenced by immunoSEQ multiplex PCR, and TCRdb holds only the in-frame ones, with some missing. The V and J calls and clone size come from that table; D and trimming were worked out from the DNA. The sample consists of 200,000 to 300,000 clones, 85% to 95% of them appearing once. The CDR3 is 14 amino acids. Trimming cost V 8 bases and J 2 bases, with 16 bases left between them. In germline, CDR1 is SNHLY, CDR2 FYNNEI. In Seattle, patients joined the study during active infection and were tracked longitudinally.

The chain combines TRBV2 with TRBJ2-7; possible D gene TRBD1, 6 bases. The specimen was peripheral blood. The clonotype comes from a man in his thirties or forties with COVID-19, enrolled during active disease. The chain's CDR3 is CASGKGQTTYEQYF. The CDR3 coding sequence is TGTGCCAGCGGGAAGGGACAAACCACCTACGAGCAGTACTTC. The full variable domain, its missing parts supplied by reference TRBV2 and TRBJ2-7, is EPEVTQTPSHQVTQMGQEVILRCVPISNHLYFYWYRQILGQKVEFLVSFYNNEISEKSEIFDDQFSVERPDGSNFTLKIRSTKLEDSAMYFCASGKGQTTYEQYFGPGTRLTVT.